A selection of T cell receptor beta chains follows, all from one sample in a study of molecular identifiers for immune sequencing clone quantification. TCRdb re-called the PCR reads through MiXCR, storing one row per CDR3 protein. The repertoire holds 40,000 to 65,000 distinct CDR3 sequences, with about a third as singletons. Material for sequencing was naive CD8+ T cells from blood, with Jurkat cell RNA spiked in. The receptor source for this set is a human donor in good health. Some libraries in this study had Jurkat cell RNA spiked in. Each CDR3 is given with its conserved first and last residue. The D gene is left open where the match is weak. Clone sizes are given selectively: once, few, many, or a class where the clone is expanded.

clone size	D gene	V gene	J gene	CDR3 length	CDR3 protein	CDR3 DNA
many	TRBD2	TRBV29-1	TRBJ2-3	15	CSEGTSRTDTDTQYF	TGCAGCGAGGGGACTAGCCGAACCGACACAGATACGCAGTATTTT
NA	NA	TRBV7-6	TRBJ2-3	11	CASSSVDTQYF	TGTGCCAGCAGCTCGGTAGATACGCAGTATTTT
NA	NA	TRBV5-6	TRBJ1-5	14	CASSEGLGDQPQHF	TGTGCCAGCAGCGAAGGACTGGGGGATCAGCCCCAGCATTTT
NA	NA	TRBV28	TRBJ2-5	15	CASSILSPRRETLYF	TGTGCCAGCAGTATCTTGTCCCCACGGCGAGAGACCCTGTACTTC
medium-sized	NA	TRBV14	TRBJ2-7	12	CASSQARNEQYF	TGTGCCAGCAGCCAAGCCCGCAACGAGCAGTACTTC
NA	NA	TRBV20-1	TRBJ1-6	15	CSAPREARYNSPLHF	TGCAGTGCTCCACGGGAGGCCAGATATAATTCACCCCTCCACTTT
NA	NA	TRBV21-1	TRBJ2-5	17	CASSKIKGGPYQETQYF	TGTGCCAGCAGCAAGATAAAAGGGGGCCCATACCAAGAGACCCAGTACTTC
few	TRBD1	TRBV25-1	TRBJ2-5	15	CASSPEGDRAKTQYF	TGTGCCAGCAGCCCGGAGGGGGACAGGGCGAAGACCCAGTACTTC
few	NA	TRBV20-1	TRBJ2-7	13	CSARSRDSYEQYF	TGCAGTGCTAGGTCGAGGGACTCCTACGAGCAGTACTTC
NA	NA	TRBV9	TRBJ2-2	15	CASSVVDRPTGELFF	TGTGCCAGCAGCGTAGTGGACAGACCCACCGGGGAGCTGTTTTTT
many	TRBD2	TRBV25-1	TRBJ2-7	14	CASGNGLASYEQYF	TGTGCCAGCGGAAACGGACTAGCGTCCTACGAGCAGTACTTC
NA	TRBD1	TRBV28	TRBJ1-1	15	CASSSFRDSNTEAFF	TGTGCCAGCAGTTCCTTTCGGGACAGTAACACTGAAGCTTTCTTT
few	NA	TRBV27	TRBJ2-5	14	CASRGDSGWETQYF	TGTGCCAGCAGGGGGGACTCGGGGTGGGAGACCCAGTACTTC
few	TRBD2	TRBV7-8	TRBJ2-7	16	CASSWERGRSSYEQYF	TGTGCCAGCAGCTGGGAGCGGGGAAGGAGCTCCTACGAGCAGTACTTC
NA	NA	TRBV19	TRBJ2-7	13	CASRMGHSYEQYF	TGTGCCAGTAGAATGGGCCACTCCTACGAGCAGTACTTC
few	NA	TRBV21-1	TRBJ1-1	13	CALREDMNTEAFF	TGTGCCCTAAGGGAGGACATGAACACTGAAGCTTTCTTT
few	NA	TRBV6-6	TRBJ2-6	18	CASTKGPGRSSGANVLTF	TGTGCCAGCACTAAAGGCCCGGGCAGGAGCTCTGGGGCCAACGTCCTGACTTTC
NA	NA	TRBV29-1	TRBJ1-4	12	CSVAPFGDHLIF	TGCAGCGTTGCCCCGTTTGGGGATCACCTCATTTTT
NA	NA	TRBV24-1	TRBJ1-2	15	CATSDTGGPADGYTF	TGTGCCACCAGTGATACGGGGGGCCCCGCTGATGGCTACACCTTC
NA	TRBD1	TRBV19	TRBJ2-7	15	CASSIGTGYTYVQYF	TGTGCCAGTAGTATCGGGACAGGGTATACCTACGTGCAGTACTTC
NA	TRBD2	TRBV20-1	TRBJ2-3	14	CSAEGGRALDTQYF	TGCAGTGCCGAGGGCGGGAGGGCCCTAGATACGCAGTATTTT
few	NA	TRBV11-2	TRBJ2-2	16	CASSYGTPKGNRELFF	TGTGCCAGCAGCTACGGGACGCCAAAAGGCAACCGGGAGCTGTTTTTT
many	NA	TRBV28	TRBJ1-5	14	CASTRWSGRQPQHF	TGTGCCAGCACCCGATGGTCAGGGCGGCAGCCCCAGCATTTT
few	TRBD2	TRBV20-1	TRBJ2-7	18	CSAILYSVGLAGGYEQYF	TGCAGTGCTATCCTCTATTCGGTAGGACTAGCGGGAGGCTACGAGCAGTACTTC
NA	NA	TRBV19	TRBJ2-4	18	CASSNRQIYNLAKNIQYF	TGTGCCAGTAGTAATCGACAAATCTACAATTTAGCCAAAAACATTCAGTACTTC
many	NA	TRBV6-2/TRBV6-3	TRBJ1-5	13	CASSYSIEWPQHF	TGTGCCAGCAGTTACTCGATCGAGTGGCCCCAGCATTTT
NA	NA	TRBV7-9	TRBJ2-1	15	CASSLRTVNYNEQFF	TGTGCCAGCAGCTTAAGGACAGTCAACTACAATGAGCAGTTCTTC
NA	TRBD1	TRBV4-3	TRBJ2-7	15	CASSRTTGGAYEQYF	TGCGCCAGCAGCCGCACGACAGGGGGTGCGTACGAGCAGTACTTC
few	NA	TRBV6-6	TRBJ2-1	11	CASSPGHQQFF	TGTGCCAGCAGTCCGGGACACCAGCAGTTCTTC
NA	NA	TRBV20-1	TRBJ1-1	14	CSARRGHRNTEAFF	TGCAGTGCTAGGAGAGGCCACCGGAACACTGAAGCTTTCTTT
many	TRBD2	TRBV5-6	TRBJ2-3	15	CASSSREAGRDTQYF	TGTGCCAGCAGCTCCCGAGAAGCGGGAAGGGATACGCAGTATTTT
many	NA	TRBV28	TRBJ2-3	15	CASSPTGLSTDTQYF	TGTGCCAGCAGTCCGACGGGACTCAGCACAGATACGCAGTATTTT
NA	NA	TRBV29-1	TRBJ2-2	12	CSVGGETGELFF	TGCAGCGTTGGGGGGGAAACCGGGGAGCTGTTTTTT
NA	NA	TRBV11-2	TRBJ2-7	14	CASSSPLVWYEQYF	TGTGCCAGCAGCTCCCCCTTGGTGTGGTACGAGCAGTACTTC
NA	TRBD2	TRBV4-3	TRBJ2-7	16	CASSPAAAGGPYERYF	TGCGCCAGCAGCCCGGCTGCTGCGGGAGGACCCTACGAGCGGTACTTC
NA	NA	TRBV19	TRBJ2-5	16	CASSHSDSKYQETQYF	TGTGCCAGTAGCCACTCGGACAGCAAGTACCAAGAGACCCAGTACTTC
NA	NA	TRBV12-5	TRBJ2-2	12	CASGLYTGELFF	TGTGCTAGTGGTTTGTACACCGGGGAGCTGTTTTTT
few	TRBD2	TRBV6-2/TRBV6-3	TRBJ2-2	14	CASSHGGYTGELFF	TGTGCCAGCAGCCACGGGGGGTATACCGGGGAGCTGTTTTTT
few	NA	TRBV20-1	TRBJ1-4	15	CSARGPWGYGEKLFF	TGCAGTGCTAGGGGACCTTGGGGGTACGGAGAAAAACTGTTTTTT
few	NA	TRBV7-9	TRBJ1-5	13	CASSLDVDQPRHF	TGTGCCAGCAGCTTAGACGTCGACCAGCCCCGGCATTTT
few	TRBD2	TRBV11-2	TRBJ2-3	15	CASSLSSGRGPPQYF	TGTGCCAGCAGCTTGAGTAGCGGGAGGGGGCCCCCGCAGTATTTT
NA	TRBD1	TRBV7-6	TRBJ2-7	14	CASSQGGYSVGQYF	TGTGCCAGCAGCCAAGGGGGCTACAGCGTCGGGCAGTACTTC
many	NA	TRBV6-6	TRBJ1-1	15	CASSYKDRMNTEAFF	TGTGCCAGCAGTTACAAGGATCGAATGAACACTGAAGCTTTCTTT
many	NA	TRBV28	TRBJ2-3	13	CASKRQTGDTQYF	TGTGCCAGCAAACGCCAGACCGGAGATACGCAGTATTTT
NA	NA	TRBV7-9	TRBJ2-2	17	CASRLGDNQANTGELSF	TGTGCCAGCAGGTTAGGGGACAACCAAGCGAACACCGGGGAGCTGTCTTTT
few	NA	TRBV6-2/TRBV6-3	TRBJ1-5	15	CASSGRYRAVQPQHF	TGTGCCAGCTCAGGCCGGTACAGGGCAGTGCAGCCCCAGCATTTT
many	NA	TRBV5-1	TRBJ2-7	12	CASSLDRVEQYF	TGCGCCAGCAGCTTGGACAGGGTCGAGCAGTACTTC
many	NA	TRBV5-4	TRBJ2-6	18	CASSPIDRRGSGANVLTF	TGTGCCAGCAGCCCAATTGACAGGAGAGGCTCTGGGGCCAACGTCCTGACTTTC
many	NA	TRBV5-6	TRBJ2-7	13	CASSLGRSYEQYF	TGTGCCAGCAGCTTGGGCAGATCCTACGAGCAGTACTTC